Described below is a single T cell receptor beta chain sequence and its context. These data are taken from a study of cytomegalovirus exposure and HLA in healthy donors. Germline trimming cut 4 bases from V and 4 bases from J; bases unmatched to any gene: 4. Looked up from germline, CDR1 is MDHEN and CDR2 is SYDVKM. The length of the CDR3 is 15 residues. With 60 Vbeta and 13 Jbeta primers, the PCR was carried out. The data were produced by immunoSEQ multiplex PCR, yet TCRdb's version contains in-frame clones alone and is incomplete. The sample lists around 200,000 clones, roughly three quarters occurring once.

Material for sequencing was PBMCs. The receptor comes from a man aged 45-65 years in good health and CMV-seronegative. This chain uses TRBV28 with TRBJ2-1; 10 nucleotides agree with TRBD2. The CDR3 loop reads CASSSGLADYNEQFF. CDR3 DNA sequence: TGTGCCAGCAGTTCAGGACTAGCGGATTACAATGAGCAGTTCTTC.